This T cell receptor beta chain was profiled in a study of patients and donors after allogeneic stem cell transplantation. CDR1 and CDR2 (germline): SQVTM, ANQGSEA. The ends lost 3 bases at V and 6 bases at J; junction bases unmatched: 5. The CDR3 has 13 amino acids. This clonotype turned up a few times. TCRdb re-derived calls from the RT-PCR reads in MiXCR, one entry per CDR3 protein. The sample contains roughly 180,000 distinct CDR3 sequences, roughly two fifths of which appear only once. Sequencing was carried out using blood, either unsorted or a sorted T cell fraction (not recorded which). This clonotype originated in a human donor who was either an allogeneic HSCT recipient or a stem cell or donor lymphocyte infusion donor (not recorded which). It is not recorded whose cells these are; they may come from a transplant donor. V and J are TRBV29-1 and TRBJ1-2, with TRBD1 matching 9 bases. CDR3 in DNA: TGCAGCGTTGATTGGGACAGGGCCCATGGCTACACCTTC. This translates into CSVDWDRAHGYTF.